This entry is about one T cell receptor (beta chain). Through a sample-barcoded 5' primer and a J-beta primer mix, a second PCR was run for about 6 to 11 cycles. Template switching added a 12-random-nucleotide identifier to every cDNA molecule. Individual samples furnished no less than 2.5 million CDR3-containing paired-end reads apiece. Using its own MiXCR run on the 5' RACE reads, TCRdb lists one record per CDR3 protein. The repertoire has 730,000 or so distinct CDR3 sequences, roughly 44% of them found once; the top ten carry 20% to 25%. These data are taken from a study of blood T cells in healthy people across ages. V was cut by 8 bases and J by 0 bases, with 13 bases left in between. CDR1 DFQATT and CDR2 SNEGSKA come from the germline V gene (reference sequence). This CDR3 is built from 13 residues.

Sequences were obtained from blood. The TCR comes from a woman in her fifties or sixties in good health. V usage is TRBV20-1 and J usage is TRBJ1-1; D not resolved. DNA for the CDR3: TGCAGTCGCACTGTGGGATTGAACACTGAAGCTTTCTTT. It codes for CSRTVGLNTEAFF.